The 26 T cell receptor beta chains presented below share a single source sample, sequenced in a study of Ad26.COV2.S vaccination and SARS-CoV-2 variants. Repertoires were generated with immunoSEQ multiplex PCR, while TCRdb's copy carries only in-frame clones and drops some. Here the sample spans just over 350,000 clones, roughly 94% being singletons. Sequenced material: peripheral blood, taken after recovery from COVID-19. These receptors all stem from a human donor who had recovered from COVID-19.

The DNA of the CDR3 is TGCGCCAGCAGCCCCGGTTGGTCTGGGGCCAACGTCCTGACTTTC. Protein: CASSPGWSGANVLTF. The chain joins TRBV5-1 to TRBJ2-6; D is undetermined. The CDR3 extends over 15 amino acids. Germline lookup yields CDR1 SGHRS and CDR2 YFSETQ. Trimming took 4 bases from V and 1 from J, leaving 9 bases between them.

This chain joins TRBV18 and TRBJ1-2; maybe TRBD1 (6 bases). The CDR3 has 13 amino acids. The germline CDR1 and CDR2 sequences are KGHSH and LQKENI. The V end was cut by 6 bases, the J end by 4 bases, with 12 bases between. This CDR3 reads CASSQDSLYGYTF. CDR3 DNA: TGTGCCAGCTCGCAGGACAGCCTCTATGGCTACACCTTC.

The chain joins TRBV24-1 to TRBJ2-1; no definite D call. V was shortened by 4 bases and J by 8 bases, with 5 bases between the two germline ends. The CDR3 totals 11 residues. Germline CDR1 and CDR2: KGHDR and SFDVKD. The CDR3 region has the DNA TGTGCCACCAGTGACACCTATGAGCAGTTCTTC. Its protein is CATSDTYEQFF.

The CDR3 nucleotides are TGTGCCAGCAGAACAGGGGTGGAGCAGTACTTC. Its protein product is CASRTGVEQYF. This chain links TRBV6-5 with TRBJ2-7; TRBD1 aligns across 7 bases. Germline lookup yields CDR1 MNHEY and CDR2 SVGAGI. V lost 6 bases, J lost 7 bases, and 3 bases stayed unmatched. This CDR3 contains 11 residues.

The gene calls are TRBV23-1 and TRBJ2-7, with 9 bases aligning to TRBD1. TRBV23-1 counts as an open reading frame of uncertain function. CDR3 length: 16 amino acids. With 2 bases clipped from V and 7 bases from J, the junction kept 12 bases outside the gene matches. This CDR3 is CASSQGSGQGRKEQYF. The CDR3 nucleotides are TGCGCCAGCAGTCAAGGTTCGGGACAGGGACGTAAGGAGCAGTACTTC.

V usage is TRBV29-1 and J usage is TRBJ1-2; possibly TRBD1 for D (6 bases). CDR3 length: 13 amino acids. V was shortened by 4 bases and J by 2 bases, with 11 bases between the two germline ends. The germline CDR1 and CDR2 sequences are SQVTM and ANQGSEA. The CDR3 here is CSVGVRGNYGYTF. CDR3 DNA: TGCAGCGTTGGGGTTAGGGGGAACTATGGCTACACCTTC.

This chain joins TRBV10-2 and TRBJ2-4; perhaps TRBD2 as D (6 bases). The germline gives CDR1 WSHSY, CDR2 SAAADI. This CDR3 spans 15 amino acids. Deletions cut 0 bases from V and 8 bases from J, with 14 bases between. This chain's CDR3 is CASSESAGPQDIQYF. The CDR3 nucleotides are TGCGCCAGCAGTGAGTCTGCGGGGCCACAGGACATTCAGTACTTC.

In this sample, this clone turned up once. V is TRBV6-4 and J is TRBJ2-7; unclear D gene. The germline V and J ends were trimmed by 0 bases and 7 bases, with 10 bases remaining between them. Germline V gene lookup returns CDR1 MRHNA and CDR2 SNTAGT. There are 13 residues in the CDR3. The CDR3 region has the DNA TGTGCCAGCAGTGACTCCCCCACCGGAGAGCAGTACTTC. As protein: CASSDSPTGEQYF.

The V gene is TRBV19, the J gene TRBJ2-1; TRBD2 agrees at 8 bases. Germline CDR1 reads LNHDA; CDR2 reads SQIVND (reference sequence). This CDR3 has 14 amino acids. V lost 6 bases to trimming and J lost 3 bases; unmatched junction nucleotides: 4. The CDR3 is CASSRGGLYNEQFF. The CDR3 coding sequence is TGTGCCAGTAGCCGCGGGGGGCTCTACAATGAGCAGTTCTTC.

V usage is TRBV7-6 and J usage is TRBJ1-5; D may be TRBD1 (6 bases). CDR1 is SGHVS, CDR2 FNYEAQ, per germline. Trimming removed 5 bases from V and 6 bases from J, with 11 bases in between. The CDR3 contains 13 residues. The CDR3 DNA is TGTGCCAGCAGCGATCAGGGGTTTCAGCCCCAGCATTTT. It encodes CASSDQGFQPQHF. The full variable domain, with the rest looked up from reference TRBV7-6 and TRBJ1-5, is GAGVSQSPRYKVTKRGQDVALRCDPISGHVSLYWYRQALGQGPEFLTYFNYEAQQDKSGLPNDRFSAERPEGSISTLTIQRTEQRDSAMYRCASSDQGFQPQHFGDGTRLSIL.

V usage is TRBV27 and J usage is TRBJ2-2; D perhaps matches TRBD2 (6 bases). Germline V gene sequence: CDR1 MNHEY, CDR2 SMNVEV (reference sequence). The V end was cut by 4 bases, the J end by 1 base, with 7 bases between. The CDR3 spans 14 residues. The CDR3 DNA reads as TGTGCCAGCAGTTGGGGACTGAACACCGGGGAGCTGTTTTTT. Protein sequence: CASSWGLNTGELFF.

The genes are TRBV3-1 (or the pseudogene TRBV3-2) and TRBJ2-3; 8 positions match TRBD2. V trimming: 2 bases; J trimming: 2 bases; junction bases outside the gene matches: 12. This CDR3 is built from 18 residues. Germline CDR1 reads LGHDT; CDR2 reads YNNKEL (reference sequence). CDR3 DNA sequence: TGTGCCAGCAGCCAACCGGAGGGGGGACTAGTCTTCACAGATACGCAGTATTTT. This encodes CASSQPEGGLVFTDTQYF.

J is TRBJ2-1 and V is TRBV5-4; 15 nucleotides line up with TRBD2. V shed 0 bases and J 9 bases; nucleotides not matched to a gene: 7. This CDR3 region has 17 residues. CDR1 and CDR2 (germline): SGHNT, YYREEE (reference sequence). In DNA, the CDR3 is TGTGCCAGCAGCTTGGCCTTTGGGACTAGCGGGGGGAGTGAGCAGTTCTTC. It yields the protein CASSLAFGTSGGSEQFF.

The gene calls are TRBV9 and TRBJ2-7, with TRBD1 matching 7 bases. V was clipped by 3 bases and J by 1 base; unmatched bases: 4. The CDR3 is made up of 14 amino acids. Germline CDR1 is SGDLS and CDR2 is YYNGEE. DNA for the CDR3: TGTGCCAGCAGCGCCGGGGACAGATCCTACGAGCAGTACTTC. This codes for CASSAGDRSYEQYF.

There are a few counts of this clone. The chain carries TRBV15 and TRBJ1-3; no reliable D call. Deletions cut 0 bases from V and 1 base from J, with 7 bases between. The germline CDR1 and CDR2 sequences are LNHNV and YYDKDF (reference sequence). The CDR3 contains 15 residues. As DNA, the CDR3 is TGTGCCACCAGCAGAGATTACCTATCTGGAAACACCATATATTTT. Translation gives CATSRDYLSGNTIYF.

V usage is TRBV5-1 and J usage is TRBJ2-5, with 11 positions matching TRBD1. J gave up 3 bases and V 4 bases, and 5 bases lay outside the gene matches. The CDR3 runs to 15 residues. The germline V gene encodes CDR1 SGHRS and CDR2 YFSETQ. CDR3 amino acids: CASSGGQGGKETQYF. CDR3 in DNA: TGCGCCAGCAGCGGGGGACAGGGGGGAAAAGAGACCCAGTACTTC.

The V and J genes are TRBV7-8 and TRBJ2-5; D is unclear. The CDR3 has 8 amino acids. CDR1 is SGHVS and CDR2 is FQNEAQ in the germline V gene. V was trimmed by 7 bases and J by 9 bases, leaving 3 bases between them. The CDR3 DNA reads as TGTGCCAGCACCCCCCAGTACTTC. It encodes CASTPQYF.

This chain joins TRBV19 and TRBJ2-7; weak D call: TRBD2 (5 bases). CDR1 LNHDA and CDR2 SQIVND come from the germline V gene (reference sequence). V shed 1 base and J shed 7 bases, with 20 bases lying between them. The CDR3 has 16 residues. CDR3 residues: CASSIGVSATPGEQYF. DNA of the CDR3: TGTGCCAGTAGTATAGGGGTCTCAGCAACCCCGGGGGAGCAGTACTTC.

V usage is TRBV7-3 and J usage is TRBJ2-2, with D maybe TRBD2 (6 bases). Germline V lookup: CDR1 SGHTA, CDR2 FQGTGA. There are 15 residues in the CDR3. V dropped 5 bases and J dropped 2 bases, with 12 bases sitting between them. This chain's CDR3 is CASSPFGGNTGELFF. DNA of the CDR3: TGTGCCAGCAGCCCATTCGGGGGAAACACCGGGGAGCTGTTTTTT. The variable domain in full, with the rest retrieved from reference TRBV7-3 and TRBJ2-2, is GAGVSQTPSNKVTEKGKYVELRCDPISGHTALYWYRQSLGQGPEFLIYFQGTGAADDSGLPNDRFFAVRPEGSVSTLKIQRTERGDSAVYLCASSPFGGNTGELFFGEGSRLTVL.

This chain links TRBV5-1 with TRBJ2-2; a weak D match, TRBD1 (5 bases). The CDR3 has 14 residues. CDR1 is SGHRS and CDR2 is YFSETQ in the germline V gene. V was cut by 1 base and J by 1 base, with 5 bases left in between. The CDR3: CASSLTGNTGELFF. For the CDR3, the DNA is TGCGCCAGCAGCTTGACAGGGAACACCGGGGAGCTGTTTTTT.

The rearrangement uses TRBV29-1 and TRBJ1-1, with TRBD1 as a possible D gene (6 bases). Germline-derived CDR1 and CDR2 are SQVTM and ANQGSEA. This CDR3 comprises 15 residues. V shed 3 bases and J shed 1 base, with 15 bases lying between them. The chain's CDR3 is CSVDNPGEGNTEAFF. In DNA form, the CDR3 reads TGCAGCGTTGATAACCCAGGGGAAGGGAACACTGAAGCTTTCTTT.

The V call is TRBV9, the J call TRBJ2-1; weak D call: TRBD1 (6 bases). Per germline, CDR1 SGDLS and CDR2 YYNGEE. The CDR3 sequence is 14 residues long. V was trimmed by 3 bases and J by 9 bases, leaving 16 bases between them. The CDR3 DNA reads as TGTGCCAGCAGCGCAACTTACAGGGCCGGTGAGCAGTTCTTC. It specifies CASSATYRAGEQFF.

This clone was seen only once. The CDR3 region is CASSPLQGSGANVLTF. The DNA of the CDR3 is TGTGCCAGCAGCCCCTTACAGGGGAGTGGGGCCAACGTCCTGACTTTC. V gene TRBV3-1 (or the pseudogene TRBV3-2) combines with J gene TRBJ2-6, with TRBD1 matching 7 bases. With 4 bases clipped from V and 3 bases from J, the junction kept 6 bases outside the gene matches. The CDR3 runs 16 residues. Germline V gene sequence: CDR1 LGHDT, CDR2 YNNKEL (reference sequence).

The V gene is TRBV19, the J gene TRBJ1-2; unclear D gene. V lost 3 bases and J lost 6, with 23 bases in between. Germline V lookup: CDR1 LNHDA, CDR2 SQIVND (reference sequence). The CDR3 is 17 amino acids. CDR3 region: CASSIRLNPGGIDGYTF. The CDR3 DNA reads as TGTGCCAGTAGTATCCGGTTGAATCCGGGAGGGATAGATGGCTACACCTTC.

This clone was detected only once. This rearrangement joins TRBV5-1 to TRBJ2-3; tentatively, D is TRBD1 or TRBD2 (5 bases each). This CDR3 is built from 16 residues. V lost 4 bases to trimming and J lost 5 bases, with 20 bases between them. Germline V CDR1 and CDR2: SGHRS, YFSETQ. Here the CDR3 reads CASSLTLGPNGDTQYF. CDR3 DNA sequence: TGCGCCAGCAGCCTGACACTGGGACCAAATGGAGATACGCAGTATTTT.

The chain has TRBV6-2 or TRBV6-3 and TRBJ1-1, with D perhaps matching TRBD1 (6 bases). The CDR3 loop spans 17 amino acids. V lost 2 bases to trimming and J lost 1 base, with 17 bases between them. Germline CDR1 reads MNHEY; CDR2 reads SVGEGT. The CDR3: CASSYIAGQRTNTEAFF. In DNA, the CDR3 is TGTGCCAGCAGTTACATCGCAGGACAGAGGACGAACACTGAAGCTTTCTTT.